This is a list of T cell receptor beta chains from one sample in a study of T cell responses to AZD1222 COVID-19 vaccine. The protocol was immunoSEQ multiplex PCR, while the TCRdb copy is restricted to in-frame clones and leaves out a portion. The sample holds roughly 120,000 clones, roughly 87% seen once. Sequenced here: peripheral blood, sampled on day 0 of AZD1222 vaccination. Receptor source: an adult in good health. CDR3s include the opening cysteine and the closing phenylalanine or tryptophan. Fields, in order: clone size, V gene, J gene, D gene, CDR3 DNA, CDR3 protein. The D gene is left open where the match is weak. Clone size, where shown, is once, few, many, or a class for clones that have expanded.

-	TRBV29-1	TRBJ2-6	TRBD1	TGCAGCGTTGAATGGGGACAGAGGAGGCTCTCTGGGGCCAACGTCCTGACTTTC	CSVEWGQRRLSGANVLTF
-	TRBV21-1	TRBJ1-1	-	TGTGCCAGCATGGAGACAGATCCTAACACTGAAGCTTTCTTT	CASMETDPNTEAFF
-	TRBV5-1	TRBJ2-7	-	TGCGCCAGCAACGTGGGGGGAGACGGCGAGCAGTACTTC	CASNVGGDGEQYF
-	TRBV24-1	TRBJ1-1	-	TGTGCCACCCGTCGCACTGCGAACACTGAAGCTTTCTTT	CATRRTANTEAFF
-	TRBV27	TRBJ2-1	-	TGTGCCAGCAGTTTATCGAATAATGAGCAGTTCTTC	CASSLSNNEQFF
few	TRBV6-5	TRBJ2-5	-	TGTGCCAGCAGTCCTTCGGGGTACCAAGAGACCCAGTACTTC	CASSPSGYQETQYF
-	TRBV6-5	TRBJ2-7	-	TGTGCCAGCACCTCAGGGGCGCAGGACGAGCAGTACTTC	CASTSGAQDEQYF
-	TRBV19	TRBJ1-2	TRBD1	TGTGCCAGTAGCACAAAAACCACAGGGGCCCCCTATGGCTACACCTTC	CASSTKTTGAPYGYTF
-	TRBV19	TRBJ2-4	-	TGTGCCAGTAGTCCTTCGTCGGGACGGTCCCACATTCAGTACTTC	CASSPSSGRSHIQYF
-	TRBV28	TRBJ1-1	TRBD1	TGTGCCAGCAGTTTATTCCGAAGGTCGGGGACAGGGTTCGGCACTGAAGCTTTCTTT	CASSLFRRSGTGFGTEAFF
once	TRBV7-8	TRBJ1-1	-	TGTGCCAGCAGCTTATTTGAGGGACCGGGAGTTGAAGCTTTCTTT	CASSLFEGPGVEAFF
many	TRBV2	TRBJ2-2	-	TGTGCCAGTTTAAAGGACTTATTCACCGGGGAGCTGTTTTTT	CASLKDLFTGELFF
-	TRBV28	TRBJ2-2	-	TGTGCCAGCAGGGGAATCGGGTCCGGGGAGCTGTTTTTT	CASRGIGSGELFF
-	TRBV18	TRBJ1-1	-	TGTGCCAGCTCACCAACGGTCACTGAAGCTTTCTTT	CASSPTVTEAFF
-	TRBV2	TRBJ2-7	-	TGTGCCAGCAGTGTCACAGGCTACGAGCAGTACTTC	CASSVTGYEQYF
-	TRBV5-6	TRBJ2-7	TRBD1	TGTGCCAGCAGCCCTCAGGGACAGGCCTACGAGCAGTACTTC	CASSPQGQAYEQYF
-	TRBV24-1	TRBJ1-1	-	TGTGCCACCAGTGCCCCCCCGCCAGGGACTGAAGCTTTCTTT	CATSAPPPGTEAFF
-	TRBV19	TRBJ1-1	-	TGTGCCACTGGGACGGTGAACACTGAAGCTTTCTTT	CATGTVNTEAFF
few	TRBV7-2	TRBJ1-2	TRBD1	TGTGCCAGCAGCTTGCGTCCCGCGGGACAGGGCTTCGACTATGGCTACACCTTC	CASSLRPAGQGFDYGYTF
once	TRBV28	TRBJ2-4	TRBD2	TGTGCCAGCAGTCCCGGACTAGCGGGAGGGCTAGCCAAAAACATTCAGTACTTC	CASSPGLAGGLAKNIQYF
-	TRBV6-5	TRBJ1-2	-	TGTGCCAGCGGGACGCGCACGGGCTATGGCTACACCTTC	CASGTRTGYGYTF
-	TRBV4-2	TRBJ1-4	-	TGTGCCAGCAGCCAAGACGGGAGTGCAACTAATGAAAAACTGTTTTTT	CASSQDGSATNEKLFF
-	TRBV6-5	TRBJ1-5	-	TGTGCCAGCAGTTACTCGGTTTTTCAGCCCCAGCATTTT	CASSYSVFQPQHF
-	TRBV11-2	TRBJ2-1	-	TGTGCCAGCAGCTTAACGGACTCCGTCTACAATGAGCAGTTCTTC	CASSLTDSVYNEQFF
-	TRBV5-1	TRBJ1-2	-	TGCGCCAGCAGCCTCGGGACCGTTGGCTATGGCTACACCTTC	CASSLGTVGYGYTF
-	TRBV9	TRBJ2-1	-	TGTGCCAGCAGCGGGGGGAGCTCCTACAATGAGCAGTTCTTC	CASSGGSSYNEQFF
few	TRBV3-1/TRBV3-2	TRBJ1-2	TRBD1	TGTGCCAGCAGCCAAGTCCAGGGGGCGGGTTATGGCTACACCTTC	CASSQVQGAGYGYTF
medium-sized	TRBV6-1	TRBJ1-1	-	TGTGCCAGCAGTGAAGGGGACCCTCCTCTAGGAGCTTTCTTT	CASSEGDPPLGAFF
-	TRBV6-5	TRBJ1-6	TRBD1	TGTGCCAGCAGAATACAGGGGGTAGCAAATTCACCCCTCCACTTT	CASRIQGVANSPLHF
once	TRBV19	TRBJ1-2	-	TGTGCCAGTAGTATAGGTAGGGACAACTATGGCTACACCTTC	CASSIGRDNYGYTF
-	TRBV7-7	TRBJ2-5	TRBD2	TGTGCCAGCACACGAGGGAGGGGACAGACCCAGTACTTC	CASTRGRGQTQYF
-	TRBV27	TRBJ1-2	-	TGTGCCAGCAGTTTATCGGCGGCGGGCTATGGTTCCACCTTC	CASSLSAAGYGSTF
few	TRBV6-5	TRBJ1-3	-	TGTGCCAGCAGTTGGGCCATCTCTGGAAACACCATATATTTT	CASSWAISGNTIYF
-	TRBV7-3	TRBJ2-1	-	TGTGCCAGCAGCTTAAGGGCAGGATCCTCCTACAATGAGCAGTTCTTC	CASSLRAGSSYNEQFF
-	TRBV7-9	TRBJ2-7	TRBD2	TGTGCCAGCAGCTTGAATGGGCTGTCGGGAGGGCCCGAGGAGCAGTACTTC	CASSLNGLSGGPEEQYF
-	TRBV11-2	TRBJ1-1	-	TGTGCCAGCAGTCGGACGACAGGTAGCACTGAAGCTTTCTTT	CASSRTTGSTEAFF
-	TRBV18	TRBJ2-3	-	TGTGCCAGCTCGCCTAGCACAGATACGCAGTATTTT	CASSPSTDTQYF